The 27 T cell receptor beta chains below come from one sample, sequenced in a study of monozygotic twins with inflammatory bowel disease. TCRdb re-called the 5' RACE reads, yielding one record per CDR3 amino acid sequence without DNA. This sample's table has some 170,000 distinct CDR3 sequences. Sequenced: blood. These receptors all stem from a human donor with ulcerative colitis or Crohn's disease, or a healthy co-twin of an affected twin (not recorded which).

J is TRBJ2-3 and V is TRBV28; TCRdb picks TRBD2, but there is no DNA to check that call. This CDR3 region has 16 residues. CDR1 is MDHEN and CDR2 is SYDVKM in the germline V gene. CDR3 amino acids: CASSLLRDFGTDTQYF.

V gene TRBV5-4 combines with J gene TRBJ1-1. The CDR3 spans 16 residues. The germline V gene encodes CDR1 SGHNT and CDR2 YYREEE (reference sequence). The CDR3 here is CASSPSQDRFTSEAFF.

The chain links TRBV20-1 to TRBJ1-5; the TCRdb call, TRBD1, lacks DNA for checking. CDR3 size: 12 residues. The V gene's germline CDR1 is DFQATT and CDR2 SNEGSKA (reference sequence). CDR3 residues: CSASGGNQPQHF.

This chain connects TRBV10-3 to TRBJ2-7; the TRBD1 assignment by TCRdb is unverifiable without DNA. The CDR3 covers 13 residues. Germline V gene sequence: CDR1 ENHRY, CDR2 SYGVKD. The CDR3: CAIRDREKYEQYF.

This chain links TRBV28 with TRBJ1-4; absent DNA, TCRdb's TRBD1 call cannot be checked. The germline V gene encodes CDR1 MDHEN and CDR2 SYDVKM. CDR3 length equals 14 residues. The CDR3 sequence is CASSLFQGTEKLFF.

The gene calls are TRBV5-6 and TRBJ2-7; without DNA, the TCRdb call of TRBD2 cannot be checked. The CDR3 runs to 13 residues. Germline V gene sequence: CDR1 SGHDT, CDR2 YYEEEE. CDR3 sequence: CASSEGTYYEQYF.

This sequence joins TRBV6-2 or TRBV6-3 and TRBJ2-3; TCRdb proposes TRBD2, but this gene call is untestable without DNA. The V gene's germline CDR1 is MNHEY and CDR2 SVGEGT. The CDR3 sequence is 13 residues long. The CDR3 spells CASHRGRTDTQYF.

J is TRBJ1-1 and V is TRBV5-4; no DNA is available, so the TRBD1 call from TCRdb remains unchecked. CDR1 SGHNT and CDR2 YYREEE come from the germline V gene (reference sequence). This CDR3 comprises 14 residues. The CDR3 protein is CASSTGTWNTEAFF.

The chain couples TRBV5-1 to TRBJ2-7; the D gene TCRdb calls, TRBD1, cannot be checked with no DNA. The germline gives CDR1 SGHRS, CDR2 YFSETQ. The CDR3 has 14 residues. The CDR3 sequence is CASSSGTGTYEQYF.

This chain joins TRBV5-4 and TRBJ2-6. CDR1 is SGHNT and CDR2 is YYREEE in the germline V gene (reference sequence). The CDR3 extends over 16 amino acids. The CDR3: CASSLISRSGANVLTF.

The chain joins TRBV12-3 or TRBV12-4 to TRBJ1-5. CDR3 length equals 15 residues. The CDR3 region is CASTEAAGTNQPQHF.

The J gene is TRBJ1-1, the V gene TRBV29-1. CDR1 and CDR2 (germline): SQVTM, ANQGSEA. The CDR3 length is 13 residues. Here the CDR3 reads CSVDVGRNTEAFF.

The rearrangement joins TRBV4-3 to TRBJ2-3; the D call from TCRdb, TRBD2, cannot be confirmed without DNA. This CDR3 contains 15 residues. Germline V gives CDR1 LGHNA, CDR2 YSLEER. CDR3 residues: CASSQKGWRGDTQYF.

V is TRBV5-1 and J is TRBJ2-4; the D gene TCRdb calls, TRBD1, cannot be checked with no DNA. CDR1 SGHRS and CDR2 YFSETQ come from the germline V gene. The CDR3 is made up of 14 amino acids. The CDR3 sequence is CASSWGQGVDIQYF. Supplemented by reference TRBV5-1 and TRBJ2-4, the full variable domain reads KAGVTQTPRYLIKTRGQQVTLSCSPISGHRSVSWYQQTPGQGLQFLFEYFSETQRNKGNFPGRFSGRQFSNSRSEMNVSTLELGDSALYLCASSWGQGVDIQYFGAGTRLSVL.

The chain couples TRBV30 to TRBJ2-5. The CDR3 spans 12 residues. Germline V gene data show CDR1 as GTSNPN and CDR2 as SVGIG (reference sequence). CDR3 region: CAWGTLQETQYF.

CDR3 loop: CASSPSGTSGRTDTQYF. The gene calls are TRBV7-9 and TRBJ2-3; lacking DNA, the TRBD2 call made by TCRdb goes unchecked. The CDR3 runs 17 residues. Germline CDR1 reads SEHNR; CDR2 reads FQNEAQ (reference sequence).

The chain links TRBV15 to TRBJ1-5. Germline CDR1 is LNHNV and CDR2 is YYDKDF (reference sequence). The CDR3 extends over 12 amino acids. The CDR3 loop reads CATSRVDQPQHF.

The gene calls are TRBV7-9 and TRBJ2-7. Germline CDR1 SEHNR, CDR2 FQNEAQ (reference sequence). The CDR3 is made up of 11 amino acids. The CDR3 sequence: CASSFGNEQYF.

This chain connects TRBV10-3 to TRBJ2-1; no DNA is available, so the TRBD1 call from TCRdb remains unchecked. The germline gives CDR1 ENHRY, CDR2 SYGVKD. The CDR3 is 13 amino acids. The CDR3 is CAISESSGQEQFF.

The chain combines TRBV28 with TRBJ2-1. The CDR3 is 14 residues long. Germline-derived CDR1 and CDR2 are MDHEN and SYDVKM. Here the CDR3 reads CASSSTDLYNEQFF.

This chain joins TRBV20-1 and TRBJ1-5. The germline CDR1 and CDR2 sequences are DFQATT and SNEGSKA (reference sequence). The length of the CDR3 is 13 residues. CDR3 sequence: CSASAVSNQPQHF.

This chain connects TRBV4-3 to TRBJ1-1; TCRdb proposes TRBD1, but this gene call is untestable without DNA. The CDR3 spans 16 residues. Per germline, CDR1 LGHNA and CDR2 YSLEER. CDR3 in amino acids: CASSQGRVDPNTEAFF.

The chain carries TRBV5-5 and TRBJ2-1; TCRdb's D gene call, TRBD2, goes unchecked for lack of DNA. CDR1 and CDR2 (germline): SGHKS, YYEKEE (reference sequence). This CDR3 contains 15 residues. The CDR3 reads CASSLAPSEYNEQFF.

The chain carries TRBV4-1 and TRBJ2-3. CDR3 length equals 17 residues. Germline CDR1 and CDR2: MGHRA and YSYEKL. The chain's CDR3 is CASSQEVPSASTDTQYF.

The rearrangement joins TRBV10-1 to TRBJ2-2; the D gene TCRdb calls, TRBD1, cannot be checked with no DNA. This CDR3 spans 13 amino acids. CDR1 and CDR2 (germline): WNHNN, SYGVQD (reference sequence). The CDR3 protein is CASEGQTTGELFF.

The chain employs TRBV12-3 or TRBV12-4 and TRBJ2-1; TCRdb returns TRBD1, unconfirmable since there is no DNA. CDR3 size: 12 residues. CDR3: CVSSLKGNEQFF.

The V and J genes are TRBV6-5 and TRBJ1-2. Germline values: CDR1 MNHEY, CDR2 SVGAGI. The CDR3 is 13 amino acids. CDR3 sequence reads: CASSYSTARGYTF.